This TCR beta chain appears in the sequencing data of a study of blood T cells in healthy people across ages. The study's findings and limits: Any changes in expanded clonotypes were possibly confounded, as donor CMV status remained unknown.

Investigators took 8.5 to 10 milliliters of peripheral blood from every donor. Germline V gene data show CDR1 as MNHEY and CDR2 as SVGEGT. The V end lost 7 bases, the J end lost 2 bases, and 16 bases lay between the germline ends. CDR3 size: 15 residues. Only a few counts were recorded for this clonotype. Its specificity is not known. The use of a sample-barcoded 5' primer and a J-beta primer mix characterized a second PCR of roughly 6 to 11 cycles. Tags on each cDNA molecule came from a template-switch adaptor with 12 random nucleotides. One entry per CDR3 protein results from TCRdb running MiXCR on the 5' RACE reads. The data contain 700,000 or so distinct CDR3 sequences, 20% to 25% of them singletons.

This TCR derives from a man in his 70s in good health. J is TRBJ2-3 and V is TRBV6-2 or TRBV6-3; D gene ambiguous. The sequenced sample was blood. The CDR3 here is CASKPQDVYTDTQYF. CDR3 DNA sequence: TGTGCCAGCAAACCGCAGGACGTGTACACAGATACGCAGTATTTT.